Listed below are T cell receptor beta chains from one sample, sequenced in a study of vaccination and CD4 T cells after COVID-19. TCRdb re-derived calls from the PCR reads in MiXCR, one entry per CDR3 protein. The table records roughly 15,000 distinct CDR3 sequences, around half of them present only once. These receptors are not linked to any known antigen. Specimen: CD4+ T cells from blood, cultured in vitro, collected about 7 months after SARS-CoV-2 vaccination. The receptors here all came from a human donor who had recovered from COVID-19. CDR3s include the opening cysteine and the closing phenylalanine or tryptophan.

V gene	J gene	CDR3 protein
TRBV6-1	TRBJ1-5	CASSEQFWGGGYSNQPQHF
TRBV4-1	TRBJ1-1	CASSQGTSLGAFF
TRBV6-2/TRBV6-3	TRBJ1-5	CASSYSNNQPQHF
TRBV20-1	TRBJ1-2	CSARPSGTGGYTF
TRBV20-1	TRBJ1-5	CSAREDQNQPQHF
TRBV10-3	TRBJ1-3	CAIRDSSGNTIYF
TRBV19	TRBJ1-2	CASGTGGNYGYTF
TRBV27	TRBJ1-6	CASRYAGNSPLHF
TRBV6-4	TRBJ2-3	CASSYSLQLHTQYF
TRBV2	TRBJ1-5	CASVYSENQPQHF
TRBV6-5	TRBJ2-7	CASSSLRGTREQYF
TRBV15	TRBJ2-1	CATSGRVSILHNEQFF
TRBV6-1	TRBJ1-1	CASSRRPRQNTEAFF
TRBV19	TRBJ1-2	CATLGRRQAGGYTF
TRBV11-3	TRBJ2-5	CASSLTSGAALQYF
TRBV2	TRBJ2-1	CASSDDNEQFF
TRBV20-1	TRBJ2-3	CSATGTGTGGTDTQYF
TRBV5-4	TRBJ1-2	CASSLAGGQVYGYTF
TRBV5-6	TRBJ2-7	CASSPRRDLSYEQYF
TRBV20-1	TRBJ1-5	CSARLPEGNQPQHF
TRBV20-1	TRBJ2-1	CSARDLAHSYNEQFF
TRBV7-2	TRBJ1-1	CASSLRQDGRAFF
TRBV15	TRBJ2-1	CATSRIPGLRNEQFF
TRBV7-6	TRBJ2-3	CASSWTSSSTDTQYF
TRBV24-1	TRBJ2-1	CATSDLHGGGGQFF
TRBV18	TRBJ2-5	CASSPGQGWETQYF
TRBV7-2	TRBJ2-1	CASSFIGGGTVQFF
TRBV11-3	TRBJ1-1	CASVEGTSEAFF
TRBV20-1	TRBJ2-3	CSASSGASGTDTQYF
TRBV20-1	TRBJ1-2	CSARDPLPGFYGYTF
TRBV24-1	TRBJ2-3	CATSDLGYGSDTQYF
TRBV20-1	TRBJ2-1	CSASTSGSNEQFF
TRBV19	TRBJ2-7	CASRAAGGEAYEQYF
TRBV6-5	TRBJ1-1	CASSYSTGEAFF
TRBV4-1	TRBJ1-5	CASSHAGTINQPQHF
TRBV10-1	TRBJ2-5	CASSGLLEAETQYF
TRBV7-7	TRBJ2-3	CASSLDEDTDTQYF
TRBV7-3	TRBJ2-3	CASGRGADTQYF
TRBV7-2	TRBJ2-1	CASSLARDNEQFF
TRBV7-3	TRBJ2-2	CASSELAGNTGELFF
TRBV7-2	TRBJ1-2	CASSLVGIYYGYTF
TRBV20-1	TRBJ2-3	CSAAGNEDTQYF
TRBV7-3	TRBJ1-1	CASSTTGTHTEAFF
TRBV6-1	TRBJ1-5	CASSTANYNQPQHF
TRBV27	TRBJ2-5	CASSPGLAGVTAQYF
TRBV14	TRBJ1-6	CASSWTGGLSPLHF
TRBV7-2	TRBJ2-5	CASSSRTGTGGETQYF
TRBV20-1	TRBJ2-1	CSATERGREWEQFF
TRBV20-1	TRBJ2-3	CSVESGASTDTQYF
TRBV7-9	TRBJ2-2	CASSSPLGLADTGELFF
TRBV27	TRBJ1-1	CASSLSGQGAQAFF